This is a list of T cell receptor beta chains from one sample in a study of blood T cell repertoires in COVID-19. Some clones are missing from TCRdb's copy, which holds only in-frame ones; the method was immunoSEQ multiplex PCR. This sample has 120,000 or so clones, with 75% to 85% found just once. Sequenced material: peripheral blood. The receptors were gathered from a human donor in a cohort sampled during active COVID-19. CDR3s include the opening cysteine and the closing phenylalanine or tryptophan. A D gene is named only where the DNA matches it firmly. Rows give clone size only sometimes, using once, few, many, or a class for an expanded clone.

clone size,V gene,J gene,D gene,CDR3 DNA,CDR3 protein
NA,TRBV4-1,TRBJ2-7,TRBD2,TGCGCCAGCAGCCAAGATTTTGGGCTAGCGGGGGGCTCCTACGAGCAGTACTTC,CASSQDFGLAGGSYEQYF
NA,TRBV14,TRBJ2-1,TRBD2,TGTGCCAGCAGTCCCAGCGGGGGGACCTATTTAATCTACAATGAGCAGTTCTTC,CASSPSGGTYLIYNEQFF
NA,TRBV7-8,TRBJ1-5,NA,TGTGCCAGCAGCTTAAATGTTTGGGAGAATCAGCCCCAGCATTTT,CASSLNVWENQPQHF
NA,TRBV5-1,TRBJ2-1,TRBD2,TGCGCCAGCAGGGCGGGGGGGATCAGCTCCTACAATGAGCAGTTCTTC,CASRAGGISSYNEQFF
NA,TRBV5-1,TRBJ2-7,NA,TGCGCCAGCAGCTTGGGGAGGGCCAACGAGCAGTACTTC,CASSLGRANEQYF
few,TRBV3-1/TRBV3-2,TRBJ2-1,TRBD2,TGTGCCAGCAGCCAATCCTTGACTAGCGGGACGTACAATGAGCAGTTCTTC,CASSQSLTSGTYNEQFF
few,TRBV2,TRBJ2-5,NA,TGTGCCAGCAGTGGACCGCGGGAGACCCAGTACTTC,CASSGPRETQYF
NA,TRBV19,TRBJ1-5,NA,TGTGCCAGTAGTATACGGACAGACAATCAGCCCCAGCATTTT,CASSIRTDNQPQHF
NA,TRBV2,TRBJ2-5,TRBD1,TGTGCCAGCAGAGCAGGGGGCGAGACCCAGTACTTC,CASRAGGETQYF
NA,TRBV5-1,TRBJ2-3,NA,TGCGCCAGCAACTTAGGGGCGCAGGGAGATACGCAGTATTTT,CASNLGAQGDTQYF
NA,TRBV11-2,TRBJ2-5,TRBD1,TGTGCCAGCAGCGAATACAGGGGGCGAGAGACCCAGTACTTC,CASSEYRGRETQYF
few,TRBV13,TRBJ2-7,NA,TGTGCCAGCAGCTTAAGGGGCTTCGAGCAGTACTTC,CASSLRGFEQYF
NA,TRBV5-6,TRBJ1-2,TRBD1,TGTGCCAGCAGCGCAGGACAGGGGAAACACTATGGCTACACCTTC,CASSAGQGKHYGYTF
NA,TRBV7-2,TRBJ1-6,TRBD1,TGTGCCAGCAGCATACAGGGGCCTGGTAATTCACCCCTCCACTTT,CASSIQGPGNSPLHF
NA,TRBV2,TRBJ2-3,NA,TGTGCCAGCAGTGAAATAGAGTTCACAGATACGCAGTATTTT,CASSEIEFTDTQYF
NA,TRBV28,TRBJ2-5,TRBD1,TGTGCCAGCAGTTCCCCGGGACAGCCACAAGAGACCCAGTACTTC,CASSSPGQPQETQYF
NA,TRBV5-5,TRBJ1-6,NA,TGTGCCAGCAGCTTCACTAGCTCCTATAATTCACCCCTCCACTTT,CASSFTSSYNSPLHF
NA,TRBV5-1,TRBJ2-5,TRBD2,TGCGCCAGCAGGGCCGGGGGGGAGACCCAGTACTTC,CASRAGGETQYF
NA,TRBV10-3,TRBJ1-1,NA,TGTGCCATCAGTCTTGGGGGGGACACTGAAGCTTTCTTT,CAISLGGDTEAFF
NA,TRBV14,TRBJ2-7,TRBD2,TGTGCCAGCAGCCAGGTAGCGGGGGCCTCTACCTACGAGCAGTACTTC,CASSQVAGASTYEQYF
NA,TRBV6-5,TRBJ1-6,TRBD1,TGTGCCAGCAGTTATATACAGGGGGACTTTTCACCCCTCCACTTT,CASSYIQGDFSPLHF
NA,TRBV2,TRBJ1-1,TRBD1,TGTGCCAGCAGTGAGGGCAGGGGGCGTCCTGAAGCTTTCTTT,CASSEGRGRPEAFF
NA,TRBV4-1,TRBJ2-2,TRBD2,TGCGCCAGCAGCCAAGAGGGGCGGGGGGCGAACACCGGGGAGCTGTTTTTT,CASSQEGRGANTGELFF
once,TRBV5-6,TRBJ2-3,NA,TGTGCCAGCAGGCTTGCACAGGTCCTTAGCACAGATACGCAGTATTTT,CASRLAQVLSTDTQYF
few,TRBV6-1,TRBJ1-6,NA,TGTGCCAGCAGTGCTGAGGTTGGATCCTATAATTCACCCCTCCACTTT,CASSAEVGSYNSPLHF
NA,TRBV5-6,TRBJ2-1,NA,TGTGCCAGCAGCTTGGCCCGGGAGCAGTTCTTC,CASSLAREQFF
few,TRBV3-1/TRBV3-2,TRBJ1-6,NA,TGTGCCAGCAGGGGGTCCCGACAGCTCTTGGGGTCACCCCTCCACTTT,CASRGSRQLLGSPLHF
once,TRBV28,TRBJ1-2,TRBD1,TGTGCCAGCAGTTCACAAACCCCTGACAGGGGTGTCTATGGCTACACCTTC,CASSSQTPDRGVYGYTF
NA,TRBV4-3,TRBJ2-6,TRBD2,TGCGCCAGCAGCCAAAACTGGCGGGGGTTCCTCTCTGGGGCCAACGTCCTGACTTTC,CASSQNWRGFLSGANVLTF
NA,TRBV4-2,TRBJ1-1,TRBD1,TGTGCCAGCTCCTGGGACAGGGTATCGCCTGAAGCTTTCTTT,CASSWDRVSPEAFF
NA,TRBV9,TRBJ1-2,TRBD1,TGTGCCAGCAGCGCCGGACAGGGGTCCTATGGCTACACCTTC,CASSAGQGSYGYTF
NA,TRBV3-1/TRBV3-2,TRBJ2-7,TRBD1,TGTGCCAGCAGCCAAATTCCAGGGGGCTACGAGCAGTACTTC,CASSQIPGGYEQYF
NA,TRBV5-1,TRBJ1-1,TRBD1,TGCGCCAGCAGCTTGGGCCCGACAGGGGGCATTAATGAAGCTTTCTTT,CASSLGPTGGINEAFF
NA,TRBV5-1,TRBJ2-2,NA,TGCGCCAGCAGCCCCGAGTATACGAACACCGGGGAGCTGTTTTTT,CASSPEYTNTGELFF
NA,TRBV2,TRBJ1-6,NA,TGTGCCAGCAGTGTAACAGGGACCTGGAATTCACCCCTCCACTTT,CASSVTGTWNSPLHF
NA,TRBV10-3,TRBJ2-3,NA,TGTGCCATCGGCCAGGGTTCGGATACGCAGTATTTT,CAIGQGSDTQYF
NA,TRBV18,TRBJ2-5,NA,TGTGCCAGCTCACCCAGAGGGTCGCAAGAGACCCAGTACTTC,CASSPRGSQETQYF